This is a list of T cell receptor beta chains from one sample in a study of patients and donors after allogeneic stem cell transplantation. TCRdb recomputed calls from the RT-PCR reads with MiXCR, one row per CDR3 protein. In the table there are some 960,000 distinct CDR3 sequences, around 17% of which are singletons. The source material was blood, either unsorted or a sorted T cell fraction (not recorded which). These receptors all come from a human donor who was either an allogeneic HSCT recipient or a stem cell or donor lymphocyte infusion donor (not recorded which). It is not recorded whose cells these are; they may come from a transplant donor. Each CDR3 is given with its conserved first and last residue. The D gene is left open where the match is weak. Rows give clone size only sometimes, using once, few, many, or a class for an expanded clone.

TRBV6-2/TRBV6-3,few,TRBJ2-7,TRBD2,TGTGCCAGCAGTCACGGGACTAGCGGTCCCTACGAGCAGTACTTC,CASSHGTSGPYEQYF
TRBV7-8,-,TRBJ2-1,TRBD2,TGTGCCAGCAGCTTAGTTGGTCGGCTAGCGGGAGGGCCAGCCTACAATGAGCAGTTCTTC,CASSLVGRLAGGPAYNEQFF
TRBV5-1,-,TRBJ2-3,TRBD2,TGCGCCAGCAGCCTTAGCGCGGGACTAGCGGGAGTATCAGATACGCAGTATTTT,CASSLSAGLAGVSDTQYF
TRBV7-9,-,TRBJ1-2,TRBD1,TGTGCCAGCAGCTTCCCTTGGCCGGGACAGGAGGGCTATGGCTACACCTTC,CASSFPWPGQEGYGYTF
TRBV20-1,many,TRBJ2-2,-,TGCAGTGCTGCAAAGGGGGGCACCGGGGAGCTGTTTTTT,CSAAKGGTGELFF
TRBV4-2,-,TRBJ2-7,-,TGTGCCAGCAGCCAAGTAATCAGTCCCTACGAGCAGTACTTC,CASSQVISPYEQYF
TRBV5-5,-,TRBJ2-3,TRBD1,TGTGCCAGCAGCTTGGGAGGACAGGGGAGCACAGATACGCAGTATTTT,CASSLGGQGSTDTQYF
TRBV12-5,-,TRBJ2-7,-,TGTGCTAGTGGCACATACGGGGCGACCTACGAGCAGTACTTC,CASGTYGATYEQYF
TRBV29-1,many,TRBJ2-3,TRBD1,TGCAGCGTTACAGGGGGCAACACAGATACGCAGTATTTT,CSVTGGNTDTQYF
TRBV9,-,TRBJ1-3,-,TGTGCCAGCAGCGTAAGACCGGACAGCCCCTCTGGAAACACCATATATTTT,CASSVRPDSPSGNTIYF
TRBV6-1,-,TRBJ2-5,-,TGTGCCAGCACCTATCGACTGGGAGACAATGGAGAGACCCAGTACTTC,CASTYRLGDNGETQYF
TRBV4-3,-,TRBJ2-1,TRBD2,TGCGCCAGCAGCCAAGGCCAGCGGGGGAGGGGTGAGCAGTTCTTC,CASSQGQRGRGEQFF
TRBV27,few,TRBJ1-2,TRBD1,TGTGCCAGCAGTTTAGGTCCTTTGACAGGGGTTACCCCTAACTATGGCTACACCTTC,CASSLGPLTGVTPNYGYTF
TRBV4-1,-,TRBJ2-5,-,TGCGCCAGCAGCCAGATATTCGGAGAGACCCAGTACTTC,CASSQIFGETQYF
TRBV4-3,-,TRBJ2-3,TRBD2,TGCGCCAGCAGCCAAGAGGGGGGGGATACGCAGTATTTT,CASSQEGGDTQYF
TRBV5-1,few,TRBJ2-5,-,TGCGCCAGCAGCTTATCGGCCAGGAACCAAGAGACCCAGTACTTC,CASSLSARNQETQYF
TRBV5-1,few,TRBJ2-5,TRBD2,TGCGCCAGCAGCTCCTCTAGCGGGAGGGTTAAAGAGACCCAGTACTTC,CASSSSSGRVKETQYF
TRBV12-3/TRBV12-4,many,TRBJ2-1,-,TGTGCCAGCAGTTTAGGTTGGTATAGCAATGAGCAGTTCTTC,CASSLGWYSNEQFF
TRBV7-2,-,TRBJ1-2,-,TGTGCCAGCAGCTTAGCGAGAAGGGATCTCCATGGCTACACCTTC,CASSLARRDLHGYTF
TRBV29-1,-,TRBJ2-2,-,TGCAGCGTTGATGGGGGGTCGAACACCGGGGAGCTGTTTTTT,CSVDGGSNTGELFF
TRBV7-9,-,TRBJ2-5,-,TGTGCCAGCAGCTTGTCACAGGCCCAAGAGACCCAGTACTTC,CASSLSQAQETQYF
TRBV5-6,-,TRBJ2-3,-,TGTGCCAGCAGCCTATTCGACCAACGCACAGATACGCAGTATTTT,CASSLFDQRTDTQYF
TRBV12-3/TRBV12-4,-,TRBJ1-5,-,TGTGCCAGCAGTCCCAGCTCACTGCCCAATCAGCCCCAGCATTTT,CASSPSSLPNQPQHF
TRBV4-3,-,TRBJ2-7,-,TGCGCCAGCAGCCAAGATTACGGGGACGAGCAGTACTTC,CASSQDYGDEQYF
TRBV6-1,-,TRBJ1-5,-,TGTGCCAGCACCCGCCGCGGAGCAGGAGGGGTTAGCAATCAGCCCCAGCATTTT,CASTRRGAGGVSNQPQHF
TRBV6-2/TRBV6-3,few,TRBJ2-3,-,TGTGCTATTTCGAGCGGAGACACAGATACGCAGTATTTT,CAISSGDTDTQYF
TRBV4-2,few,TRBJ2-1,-,TGTGCCAGCAGCCAAGTCGGCTATGAGCAGTTCTTC,CASSQVGYEQFF
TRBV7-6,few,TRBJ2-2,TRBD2,TGTGCCAGCAGCTTAGTCGGTCGCGGGAGTAGGACCGGGGAGCTGTTTTTT,CASSLVGRGSRTGELFF
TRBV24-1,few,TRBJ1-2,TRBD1,TGTGCCACCAGTGATTGGGGGACAGGGGCATATGGCTACACCTTC,CATSDWGTGAYGYTF